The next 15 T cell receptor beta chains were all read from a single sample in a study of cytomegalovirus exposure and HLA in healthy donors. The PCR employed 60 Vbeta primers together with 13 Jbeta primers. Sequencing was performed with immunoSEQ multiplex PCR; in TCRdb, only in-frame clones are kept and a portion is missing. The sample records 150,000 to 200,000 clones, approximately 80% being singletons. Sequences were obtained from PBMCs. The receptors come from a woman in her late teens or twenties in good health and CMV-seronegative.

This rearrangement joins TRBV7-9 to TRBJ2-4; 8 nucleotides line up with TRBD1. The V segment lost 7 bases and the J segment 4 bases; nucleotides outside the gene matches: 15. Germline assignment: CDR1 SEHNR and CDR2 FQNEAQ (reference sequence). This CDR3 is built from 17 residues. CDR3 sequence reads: CASTPYGQGAFKNIQYF. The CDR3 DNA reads TGTGCCAGCACCCCCTATGGGCAGGGGGCTTTTAAAAACATTCAGTACTTC.

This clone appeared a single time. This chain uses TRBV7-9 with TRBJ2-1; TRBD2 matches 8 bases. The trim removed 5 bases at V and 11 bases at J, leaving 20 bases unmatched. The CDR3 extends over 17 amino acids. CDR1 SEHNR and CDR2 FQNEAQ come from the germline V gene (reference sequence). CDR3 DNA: TGTGCCAGCAGCCTTAACCTAGACCCTAGCCGGGGGGGGAAGCAGTTCTTC. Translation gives CASSLNLDPSRGGKQFF.

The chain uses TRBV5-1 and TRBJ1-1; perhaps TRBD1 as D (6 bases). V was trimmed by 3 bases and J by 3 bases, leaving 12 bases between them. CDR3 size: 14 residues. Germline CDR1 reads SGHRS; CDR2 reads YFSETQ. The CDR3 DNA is TGCGCCAGCAGCTCTCAGGGGTCGGACACTGAAGCTTTCTTT. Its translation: CASSSQGSDTEAFF.

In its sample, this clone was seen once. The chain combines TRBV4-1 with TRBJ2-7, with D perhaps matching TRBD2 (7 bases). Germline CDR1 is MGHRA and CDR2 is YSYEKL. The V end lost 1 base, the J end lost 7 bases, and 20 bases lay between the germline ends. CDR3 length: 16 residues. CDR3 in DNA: TGCGCCAGCAGCCAAGCCCCTAGCGTGGGAGGGGGGGAGCAGTACTTC. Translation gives CASSQAPSVGGGEQYF.

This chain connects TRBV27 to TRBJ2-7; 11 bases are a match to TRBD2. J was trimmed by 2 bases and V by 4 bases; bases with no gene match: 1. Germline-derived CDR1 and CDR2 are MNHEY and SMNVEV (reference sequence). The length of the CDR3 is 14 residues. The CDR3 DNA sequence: TGTGCCAGCAGTTCGACTAGCGGGACCTACGAGCAGTACTTC. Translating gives CASSSTSGTYEQYF.

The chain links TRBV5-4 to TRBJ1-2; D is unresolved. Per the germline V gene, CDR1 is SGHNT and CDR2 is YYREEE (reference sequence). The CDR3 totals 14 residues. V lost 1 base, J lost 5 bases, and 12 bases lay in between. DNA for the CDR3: TGTGCCAGCAGCTTGATGGGAGTAGGGTATGGCTACACCTTC. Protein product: CASSLMGVGYGYTF. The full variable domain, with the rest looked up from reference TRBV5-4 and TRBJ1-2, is ETGVTQSPTHLIKTRGQQVTLRCSSQSGHNTVSWYQQALGQGPQFIFQYYREEENGRGNFPPRFSGLQFPNYSSELNVNALELDDSALYLCASSLMGVGYGYTFGSGTRLTVV.

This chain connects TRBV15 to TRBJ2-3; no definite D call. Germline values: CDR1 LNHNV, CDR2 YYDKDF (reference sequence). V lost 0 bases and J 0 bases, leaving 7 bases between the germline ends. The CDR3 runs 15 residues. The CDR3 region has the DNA TGTGCCACCAGCAGAGATCGTTTAAGCACAGATACGCAGTATTTT. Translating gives CATSRDRLSTDTQYF.

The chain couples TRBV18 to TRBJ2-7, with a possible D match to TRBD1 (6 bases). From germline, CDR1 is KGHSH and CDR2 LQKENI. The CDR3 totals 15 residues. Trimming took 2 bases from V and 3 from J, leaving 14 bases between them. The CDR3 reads CASSPSAGDGYEQYF. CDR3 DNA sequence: TGTGCCAGCTCACCATCGGCAGGGGATGGCTACGAGCAGTACTTC.

The CDR3 region is CASSAQGGDTDTQYF. The CDR3, as DNA: TGTGCCAGCAGTGCCCAGGGTGGGGACACAGATACGCAGTATTTT. The J gene is TRBJ2-3, the V gene TRBV28; D may be TRBD1 (5 bases). The CDR3 is made up of 15 amino acids. The V gene's germline CDR1 is MDHEN and CDR2 SYDVKM. The ends were cut back, 5 bases at V and 2 bases at J, with 14 bases in the middle.

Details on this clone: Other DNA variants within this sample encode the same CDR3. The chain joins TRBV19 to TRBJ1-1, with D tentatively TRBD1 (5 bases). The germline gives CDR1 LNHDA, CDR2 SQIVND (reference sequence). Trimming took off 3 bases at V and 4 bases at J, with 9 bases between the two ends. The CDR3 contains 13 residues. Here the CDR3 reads CASSIQGSTEAFF. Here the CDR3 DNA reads TGTGCCAGTAGTATTCAGGGATCCACTGAAGCTTTCTTT. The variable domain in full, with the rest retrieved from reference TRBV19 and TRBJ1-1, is DGGITQSPKYLFRKEGQNVTLSCEQNLNHDAMYWYRQDPGQGLRLIYYSQIVNDFQKGDIAEGYSVSREKKESFPLTVTSAQKNPTAFYLCASSIQGSTEAFFGQGTRLTVV.

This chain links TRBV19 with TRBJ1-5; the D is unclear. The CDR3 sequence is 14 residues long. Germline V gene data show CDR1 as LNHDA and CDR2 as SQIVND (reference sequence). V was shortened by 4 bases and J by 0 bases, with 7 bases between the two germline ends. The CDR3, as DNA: TGTGCCAGTAGTACCTGGAGTAGCAATCAGCCCCAGCATTTT. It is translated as CASSTWSSNQPQHF.

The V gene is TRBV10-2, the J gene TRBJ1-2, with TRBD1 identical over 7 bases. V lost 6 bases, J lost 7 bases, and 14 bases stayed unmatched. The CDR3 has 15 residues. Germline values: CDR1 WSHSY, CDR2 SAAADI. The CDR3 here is CASRGTEGFQTGYTF. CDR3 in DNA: TGCGCCAGCAGAGGGACAGAAGGCTTCCAAACTGGCTACACCTTC.

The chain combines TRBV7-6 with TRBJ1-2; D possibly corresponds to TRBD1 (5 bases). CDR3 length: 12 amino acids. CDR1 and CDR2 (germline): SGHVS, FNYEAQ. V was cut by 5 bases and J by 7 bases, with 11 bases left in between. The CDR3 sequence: CASSDQGSGYTF. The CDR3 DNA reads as TGTGCCAGCAGCGACCAGGGTAGTGGCTACACCTTC.

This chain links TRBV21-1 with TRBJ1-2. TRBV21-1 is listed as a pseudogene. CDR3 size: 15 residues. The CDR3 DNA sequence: TGTGCCAGCAGCCACAACCGGGGGTGGGGCTATGGCTACACCTTC. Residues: CASSHNRGWGYGYTF.

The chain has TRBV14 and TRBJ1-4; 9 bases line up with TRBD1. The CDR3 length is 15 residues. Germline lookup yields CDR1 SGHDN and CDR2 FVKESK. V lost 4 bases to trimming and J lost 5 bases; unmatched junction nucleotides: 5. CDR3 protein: CASSPRTGANEKLFF. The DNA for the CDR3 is TGTGCCAGCAGCCCTAGGACAGGGGCAAATGAAAAACTGTTTTTT. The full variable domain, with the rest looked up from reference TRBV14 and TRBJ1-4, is EAGVTQFPSHSVIEKGQTVTLRCDPISGHDNLYWYRRVMGKEIKFLLHFVKESKQDESGMPNNRFLAERTGGTYSTLKVQPAELEDSGVYFCASSPRTGANEKLFFGSGTQLSVL.